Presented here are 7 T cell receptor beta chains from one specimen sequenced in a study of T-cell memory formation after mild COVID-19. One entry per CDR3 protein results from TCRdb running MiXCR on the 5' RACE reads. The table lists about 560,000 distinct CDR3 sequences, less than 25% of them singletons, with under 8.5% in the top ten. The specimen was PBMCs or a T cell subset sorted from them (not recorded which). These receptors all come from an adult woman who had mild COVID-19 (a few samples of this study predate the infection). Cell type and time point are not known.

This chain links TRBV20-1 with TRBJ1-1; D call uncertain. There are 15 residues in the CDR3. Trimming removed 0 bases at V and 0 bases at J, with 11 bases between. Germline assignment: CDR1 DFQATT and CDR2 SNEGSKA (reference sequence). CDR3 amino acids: CSARDLRGLNTEAFF. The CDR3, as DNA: TGCAGTGCTAGAGATCTCCGGGGTTTGAACACTGAAGCTTTCTTT.

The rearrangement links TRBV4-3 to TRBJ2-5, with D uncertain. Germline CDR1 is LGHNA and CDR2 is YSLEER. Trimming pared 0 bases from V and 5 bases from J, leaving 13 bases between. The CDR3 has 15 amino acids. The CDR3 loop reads CASSQDVGFGETQYF. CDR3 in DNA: TGCGCCAGCAGCCAAGATGTGGGGTTCGGGGAGACCCAGTACTTC.

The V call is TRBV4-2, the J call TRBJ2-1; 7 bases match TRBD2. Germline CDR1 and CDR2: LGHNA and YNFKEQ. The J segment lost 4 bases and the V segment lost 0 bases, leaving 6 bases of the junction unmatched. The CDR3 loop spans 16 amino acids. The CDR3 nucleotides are TGTGCCAGCAGCCAAGATCCGGGAGGTGGGTACAATGAGCAGTTCTTC. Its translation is CASSQDPGGGYNEQFF.

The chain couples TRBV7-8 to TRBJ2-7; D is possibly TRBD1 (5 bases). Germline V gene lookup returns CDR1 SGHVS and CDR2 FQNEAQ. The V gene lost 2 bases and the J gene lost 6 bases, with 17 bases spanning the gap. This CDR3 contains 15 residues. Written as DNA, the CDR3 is TGTGCCAGCAGCTTAAGACAGACCCCATCTAGCGAGCAGTACTTC. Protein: CASSLRQTPSSEQYF.

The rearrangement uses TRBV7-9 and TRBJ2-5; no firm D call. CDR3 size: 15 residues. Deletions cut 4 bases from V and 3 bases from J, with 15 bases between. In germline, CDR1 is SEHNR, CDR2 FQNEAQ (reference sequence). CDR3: CASSSSDWAKETQYF. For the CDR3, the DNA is TGTGCCAGCAGCTCATCTGACTGGGCGAAAGAGACCCAGTACTTC.

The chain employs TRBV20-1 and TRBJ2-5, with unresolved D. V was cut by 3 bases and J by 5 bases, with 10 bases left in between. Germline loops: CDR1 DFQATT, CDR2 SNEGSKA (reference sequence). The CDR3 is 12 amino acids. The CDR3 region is CSARRSAETQYF. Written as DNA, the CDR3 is TGCAGTGCTAGGCGGTCCGCCGAGACCCAGTACTTC.

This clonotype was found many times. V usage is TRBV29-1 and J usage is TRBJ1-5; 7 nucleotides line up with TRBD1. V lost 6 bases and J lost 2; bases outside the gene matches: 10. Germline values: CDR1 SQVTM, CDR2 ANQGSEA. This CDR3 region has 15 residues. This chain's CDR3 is CSVSTGSTGNQPQHF. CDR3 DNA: TGCAGCGTGTCGACAGGGAGTACCGGCAATCAGCCCCAGCATTTT.